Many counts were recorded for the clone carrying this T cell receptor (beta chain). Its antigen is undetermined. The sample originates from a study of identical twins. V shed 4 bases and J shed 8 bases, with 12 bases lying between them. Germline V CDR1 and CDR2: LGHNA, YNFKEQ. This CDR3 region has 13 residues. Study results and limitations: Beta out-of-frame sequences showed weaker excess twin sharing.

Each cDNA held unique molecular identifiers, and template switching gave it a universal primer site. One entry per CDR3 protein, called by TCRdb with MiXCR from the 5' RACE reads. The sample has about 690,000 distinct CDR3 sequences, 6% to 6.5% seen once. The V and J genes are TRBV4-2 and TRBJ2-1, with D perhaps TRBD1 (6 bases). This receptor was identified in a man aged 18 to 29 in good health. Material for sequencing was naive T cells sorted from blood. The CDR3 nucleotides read TGTGCCAGCAGCCGAGGACAGTTCGATGAGCAGTTCTTC. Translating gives CASSRGQFDEQFF.